This is a list of T cell receptor beta chains from one sample in a study of control samples from healthy donors and cancer patients. The repertoire was sequenced with immunoSEQ multiplex PCR; TCRdb's copy has only in-frame clones and lacks some. The repertoire consists of about 180,000 clones, with more than 80% occurring once and the leading ten covering 1.4%. The sample was blood. These receptors originate from a man in his thirties or forties in good health. Each CDR3 is given with its conserved first and last residue. A D gene is named only where the DNA matches it firmly. The size field is filled for only some rows; it gives once, few, many or a size class.

j_call | d_call | v_call | clone_size | cdr3_nt | cdr3_aa
TRBJ2-3 | TRBD1 | TRBV7-9 | - | TGTGCCAGCAGCTTATTCTCTCCGGGACAGGGGGATTTT | CASSLFSPGQGDF
TRBJ2-7 | - | TRBV30 | - | TGTGCCTGGAGTGTACTCCGTGGCGAGCAGTACTTC | CAWSVLRGEQYF
TRBJ2-3 | - | TRBV7-2 | - | TGTGCCAGCAGCTTACGGCTGGGACCTACAGATACGCAGTATTTT | CASSLRLGPTDTQYF
TRBJ2-1 | TRBD2 | TRBV10-3 | - | TGTGCCATCAGTTTCGCGGGACTAGCGGGGGGGCATGAGCAGTTCTTC | CAISFAGLAGGHEQFF
TRBJ1-5 | - | TRBV6-5 | - | TGTGCCAGCAGACACAGGTCGCAGCCCCAGCATTTT | CASRHRSQPQHF
TRBJ2-5 | - | TRBV5-1 | - | TGCGCCAGCAGCTCCCTTAGCGGAGAAGAGACCCAGTACTTC | CASSSLSGEETQYF
TRBJ1-6 | - | TRBV28 | once | TGTGCCAGCATGGCAGGGTCGGGTTCACCCCTCCACTTT | CASMAGSGSPLHF
TRBJ1-1 | TRBD1 | TRBV6-5 | - | TGTGCCAGCAGTTACGGACAGGGGAACACTGAAGCTTTCTTT | CASSYGQGNTEAFF
TRBJ1-2 | - | TRBV5-1 | - | TGCGCCAGCAGCCCCGGGGGAGCGGCTAACTATGGCTACACCTTC | CASSPGGAANYGYTF
TRBJ1-5 | TRBD1 | TRBV28 | - | TGTGCCAGCAGTTTTTGGCCGGGACAGGGGCCAAAATTGCGGGATCAGCCCCAGCATTTT | CASSFWPGQGPKLRDQPQHF
TRBJ1-1 | - | TRBV27 | - | TGTGCCAGCAGCCAACAGGGTACGGGGCGAAACACTGAAGCTTTCTTT | CASSQQGTGRNTEAFF
TRBJ1-2 | TRBD1 | TRBV9 | - | TGTGCCAGCAGCGTAGATCCAACAGGGGGCGAAGGCTACACCTTC | CASSVDPTGGEGYTF
TRBJ1-1 | - | TRBV11-3 | - | TGTGCCAGCAGCATGGGGACACGAGCGAACACTGAAGCTTTCTTT | CASSMGTRANTEAFF
TRBJ1-1 | - | TRBV18 | - | TGTGCCAGCTCACCATCCTCGGACAGCAGGATGAACACTGAAGCTTTCTTT | CASSPSSDSRMNTEAFF
TRBJ2-1 | - | TRBV2 | - | TGTGCCAGCAGTGAAATTCAAGGCAAGGATGAGCAGTTCTTC | CASSEIQGKDEQFF
TRBJ1-6 | TRBD1 | TRBV6-6 | - | TGTGCCAGCAGCCCACAGGGGGCGGAGAGTTCACCCCTCCACTTT | CASSPQGAESSPLHF
TRBJ1-4 | - | TRBV6-1 | - | TGTGCCAGCAGTGGTGTATCGGGAAGGACCGGAAATGAAAAACTGTTTTTT | CASSGVSGRTGNEKLFF
TRBJ1-3 | - | TRBV10-3 | - | TGTGCCATCAGTGAGGGACAACTTGGAAACACCATATATTTT | CAISEGQLGNTIYF
TRBJ1-4 | - | TRBV10-3 | - | TGTGCCATCAGTTCCGGAGGGGCGGGAGAAAAACTGTTTTTT | CAISSGGAGEKLFF
TRBJ1-2 | - | TRBV12-1 | - | TGTGCCAGCAGCTTTTGGGATGGCTACACCTTC | CASSFWDGYTF